The clone carrying this T cell receptor beta chain was seen a single time. Repertoires were generated with immunoSEQ multiplex PCR, while TCRdb's copy carries only in-frame clones and drops some. The table shows fewer than 25,000 clones, with around 90% occurring only once. The data stem from a study of chemoradiotherapy in HPV16-positive cancers. The length of the CDR3 is 16 residues. CDR1 is SGHRS, CDR2 YFSETQ, per germline. V was trimmed by 1 base and J by 8 bases, leaving 18 bases between them. The sequencing used blood, collected from a patient who underwent chemoradiotherapy. The V gene is TRBV5-1, the J gene TRBJ1-4; D is undetermined. This TCR was sampled from a human donor with HPV-associated anogenital cancer. CDR3 amino acids: CASSLIGNSGLEKLFF. The CDR3 nucleotides read TGCGCCAGCAGCTTGATTGGAAATTCGGGTCTCGAAAAACTGTTTTTT. The variable domain in full, with the rest retrieved from reference TRBV5-1 and TRBJ1-4, is KAGVTQTPRYLIKTRGQQVTLSCSPISGHRSVSWYQQTPGQGLQFLFEYFSETQRNKGNFPGRFSGRQFSNSRSEMNVSTLELGDSALYLCASSLIGNSGLEKLFFGSGTQLSVL.